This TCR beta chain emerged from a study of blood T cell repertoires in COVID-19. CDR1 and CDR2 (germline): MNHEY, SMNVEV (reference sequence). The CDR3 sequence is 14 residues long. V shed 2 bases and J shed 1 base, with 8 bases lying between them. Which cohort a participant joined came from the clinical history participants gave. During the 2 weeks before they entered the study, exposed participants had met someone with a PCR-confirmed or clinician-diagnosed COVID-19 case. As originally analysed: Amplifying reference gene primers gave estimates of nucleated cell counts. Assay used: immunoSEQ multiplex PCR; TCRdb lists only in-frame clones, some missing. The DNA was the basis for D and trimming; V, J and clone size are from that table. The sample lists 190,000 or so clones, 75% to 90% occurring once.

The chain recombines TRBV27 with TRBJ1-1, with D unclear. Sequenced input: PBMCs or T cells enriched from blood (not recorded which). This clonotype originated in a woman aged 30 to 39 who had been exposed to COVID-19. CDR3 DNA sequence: TGTGCCAGCAGTTTACGGAGAGGGAACACTGAAGCTTTCTTT. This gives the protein CASSLRRGNTEAFF.